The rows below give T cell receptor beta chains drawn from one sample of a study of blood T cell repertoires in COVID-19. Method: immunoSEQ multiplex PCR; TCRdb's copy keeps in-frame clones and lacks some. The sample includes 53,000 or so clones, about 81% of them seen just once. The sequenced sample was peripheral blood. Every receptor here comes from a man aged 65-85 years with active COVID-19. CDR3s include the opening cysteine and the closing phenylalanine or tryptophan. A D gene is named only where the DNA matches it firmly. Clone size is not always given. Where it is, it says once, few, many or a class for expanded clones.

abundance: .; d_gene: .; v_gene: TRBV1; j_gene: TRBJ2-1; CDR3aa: CTSRSRGLAGGPGLRNEQFF; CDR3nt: TGCACCAGCAGATCCCGCGGACTAGCGGGAGGGCCGGGGCTGCGGAATGAGCAGTTCTTC
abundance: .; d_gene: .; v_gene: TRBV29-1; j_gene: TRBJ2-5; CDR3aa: CSVYRGGRETQYF; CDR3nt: TGCAGCGTGTACAGGGGAGGTCGGGAGACCCAGTACTTC
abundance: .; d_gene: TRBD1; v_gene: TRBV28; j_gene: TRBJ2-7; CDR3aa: CASSNAPRTGGDREQYF; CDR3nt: TGTGCCAGCAGCAACGCCCCACGGACAGGGGGCGATCGGGAGCAGTACTTC
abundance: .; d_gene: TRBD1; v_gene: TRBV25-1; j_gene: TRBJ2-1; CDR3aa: CASSEGTGDYNEQFF; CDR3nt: TGTGCCAGCAGTGAAGGGACAGGGGACTACAATGAGCAGTTCTTC
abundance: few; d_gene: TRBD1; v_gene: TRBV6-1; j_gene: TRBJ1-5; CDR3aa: CASSDRVGTGTFGNQPQHF; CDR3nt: TGTGCCAGCAGTGACCGAGTCGGGACAGGGACTTTCGGCAATCAGCCCCAGCATTTT
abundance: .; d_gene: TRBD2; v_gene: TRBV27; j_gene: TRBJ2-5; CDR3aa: CASLGLARGQETQYF; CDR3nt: TGTGCCAGCTTAGGACTAGCGCGGGGTCAAGAGACCCAGTACTTC
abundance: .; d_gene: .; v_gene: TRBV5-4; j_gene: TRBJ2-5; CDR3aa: CASSLAADTTRETQYF; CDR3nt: TGTGCCAGCAGCTTGGCCGCGGACACAACACGAGAGACCCAGTACTTC
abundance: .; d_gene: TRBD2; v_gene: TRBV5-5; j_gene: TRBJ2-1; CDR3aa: CASSSRAGGGYNEQFF; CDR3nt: TGTGCCAGCAGCTCCCGAGCGGGAGGGGGCTACAATGAGCAGTTCTTC
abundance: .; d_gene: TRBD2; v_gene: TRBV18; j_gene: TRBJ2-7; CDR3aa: CASSPPNSGRPGYEQYF; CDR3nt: TGTGCCAGCTCACCACCGAATAGCGGGAGGCCCGGGTACGAGCAGTACTTC
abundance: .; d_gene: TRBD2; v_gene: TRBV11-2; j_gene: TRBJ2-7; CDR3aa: CASSRTSGSRDEQYF; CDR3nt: TGTGCCAGCAGCAGGACTAGCGGGAGCCGGGACGAGCAGTACTTC
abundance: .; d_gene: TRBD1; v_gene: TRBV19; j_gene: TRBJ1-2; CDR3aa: CASSPGQFYGYTF; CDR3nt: TGTGCCAGTAGCCCGGGACAGTTCTATGGCTACACCTTC
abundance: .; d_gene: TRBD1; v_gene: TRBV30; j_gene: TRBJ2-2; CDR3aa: CAWREPGGRELFF; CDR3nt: TGTGCCTGGAGGGAGCCAGGGGGCCGGGAGCTGTTTTTT
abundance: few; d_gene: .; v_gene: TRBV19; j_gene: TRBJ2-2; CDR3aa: CASSYFPWGSSSGELFF; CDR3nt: TGTGCCAGTAGTTATTTCCCCTGGGGCAGCTCGTCCGGGGAGCTGTTTTTT
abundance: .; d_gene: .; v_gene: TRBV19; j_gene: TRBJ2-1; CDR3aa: CASSIRLPNEQFF; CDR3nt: TGTGCCAGTAGTATAAGACTACCCAATGAGCAGTTCTTC
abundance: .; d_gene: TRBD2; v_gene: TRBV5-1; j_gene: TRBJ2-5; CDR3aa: CASSATSGRETQYF; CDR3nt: TGCGCCAGCAGCGCAACTAGCGGGAGAGAGACCCAGTACTTC
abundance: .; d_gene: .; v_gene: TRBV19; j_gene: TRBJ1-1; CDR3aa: CASTTEVGTEAFF; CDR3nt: TGTGCCAGTACTACTGAGGTAGGCACTGAAGCTTTCTTT
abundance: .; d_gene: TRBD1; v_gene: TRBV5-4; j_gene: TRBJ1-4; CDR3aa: CASSFGGQNEKLFF; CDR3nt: TGTGCCAGCAGCTTCGGGGGACAGAATGAAAAACTGTTTTTT
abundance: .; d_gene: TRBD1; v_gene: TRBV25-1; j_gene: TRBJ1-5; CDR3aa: CASSEDRVGNQPQHF; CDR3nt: TGTGCCAGCAGTGAAGACAGGGTCGGCAATCAGCCCCAGCATTTT
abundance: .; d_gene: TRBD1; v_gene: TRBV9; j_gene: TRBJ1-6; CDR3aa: CASSVVGTGDSPLHF; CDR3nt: TGTGCCAGCAGCGTAGTTGGGACAGGGGATTCACCCCTCCACTTT
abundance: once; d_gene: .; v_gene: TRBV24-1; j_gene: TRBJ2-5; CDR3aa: CATSDSLAGEETQYF; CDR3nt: TGTGCCACCAGTGATTCCCTTGCAGGTGAAGAGACCCAGTACTTC
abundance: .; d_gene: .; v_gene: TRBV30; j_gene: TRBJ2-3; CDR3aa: CAWSRQAGRDTQYF; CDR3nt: TGTGCCTGGAGTCGTCAGGCGGGGAGAGATACGCAGTATTTT
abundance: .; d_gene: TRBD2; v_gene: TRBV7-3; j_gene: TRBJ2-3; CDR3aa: CASSFSGGTDTQYF; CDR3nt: TGTGCCAGCAGCTTTAGCGGGGGCACAGATACGCAGTATTTT
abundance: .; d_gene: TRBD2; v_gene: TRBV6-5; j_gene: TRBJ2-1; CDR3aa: CASSTTSGSYNEQFF; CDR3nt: TGTGCCAGCAGCACGACTAGCGGGAGTTACAATGAGCAGTTCTTC
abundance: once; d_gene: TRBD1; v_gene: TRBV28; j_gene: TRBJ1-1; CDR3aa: CASSSRDRGRKNTEAFF; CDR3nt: TGTGCCAGCAGTTCCCGGGACAGGGGACGGAAGAACACTGAAGCTTTCTTT
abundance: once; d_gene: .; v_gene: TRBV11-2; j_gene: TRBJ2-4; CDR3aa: CASSLVGIASPKNIQYF; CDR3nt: TGTGCCAGCAGCTTAGTAGGGATAGCGAGCCCTAAAAACATTCAGTACTTC
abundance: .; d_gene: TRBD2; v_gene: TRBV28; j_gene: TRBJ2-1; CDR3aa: CASSLGGLAGGPNNEQFF; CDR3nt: TGTGCCAGCAGTTTAGGGGGACTAGCGGGAGGCCCGAACAATGAGCAGTTCTTC
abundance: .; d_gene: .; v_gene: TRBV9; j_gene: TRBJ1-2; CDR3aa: CASSPEGGGNYGYTF; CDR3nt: TGTGCCAGCAGCCCCGAAGGTGGGGGGAACTATGGCTACACCTTC
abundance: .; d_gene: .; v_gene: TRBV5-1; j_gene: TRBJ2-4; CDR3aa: CASSLELGSNIQYF; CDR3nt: TGCGCCAGCAGCTTGGAACTAGGATCAAACATTCAGTACTTC